Listed below are T cell receptor beta chains from one sample, sequenced in a study of beta chain features in type 1 diabetes. The method was immunoSEQ multiplex PCR; TCRdb's version includes in-frame clones alone and lacks a portion of them. The repertoire holds approximately 100,000 clones, with 28% as singletons. Sequencing was done on a sample of central memory CD4+ T cells from blood. The receptors were gathered from a young woman with type 1 diabetes. Both conserved end residues are part of each CDR3. The D gene is left open where the match is weak. Not all rows give a size; the values are once, few, many and, for expanded clones, a class.

>TRBV11-2|TRBJ2-1|TRBD2|-
CASSLFTLADSEQFF
TGTGCCAGCAGCTTATTCACGCTAGCGGATAGTGAGCAGTTCTTC
>TRBV7-6|TRBJ1-4|TRBD1|-
CASSPGQPATNEKLFF
TGTGCCAGCAGCCCGGGACAGCCCGCAACTAATGAAAAACTGTTTTTT
>TRBV19|TRBJ2-1|TRBD2|few
CASSSDRTSKPEQFF
TGTGCCAGTAGCTCGGACCGGACTAGCAAGCCTGAGCAGTTCTTC
>TRBV9|TRBJ2-1|TRBD2|few
CASSSLHGGRASYNEQFF
TGTGCCAGCAGCTCCCTTCATGGCGGGAGGGCCTCCTACAATGAGCAGTTCTTC
>TRBV6-1|TRBJ1-2|-|-
CASSGRGYGYTF
TGTGCCAGCAGTGGTAGGGGCTATGGCTACACCTTC
>TRBV10-3|TRBJ2-7|-|few
CAISESGGPKGEQYF
TGTGCCATCAGTGAGTCGGGAGGACCTAAGGGCGAGCAGTACTTC
>TRBV28|TRBJ2-3|-|-
CASSLPSTDTQYF
TGTGCCAGCAGTTTACCTAGCACAGATACGCAGTATTTT
>TRBV30|TRBJ1-2|-|few
CAWSVSLLTGYGYTF
TGTGCCTGGAGTGTATCGCTATTAACGGGATATGGCTACACCTTC
>TRBV28|TRBJ2-4|-|-
CASSLMGAANIQYF
TGTGCCAGCAGTTTAATGGGGGCGGCAAACATTCAGTACTTC
>TRBV5-1|TRBJ2-6|-|-
CASSQGLISGANVLTF
TGCGCCAGCAGCCAGGGCCTAATCTCTGGGGCCAACGTCCTGACTTTC
>TRBV28|TRBJ2-3|-|few
CASSRRERASTDTQYF
TGTGCCAGCAGCCGCCGCGAGCGGGCAAGCACAGATACGCAGTATTTT
>TRBV6-1|TRBJ2-7|-|few
CASSEGSRYEQYF
TGTGCCAGCAGTGAAGGGAGCCGCTACGAGCAGTACTTC
>TRBV7-2|TRBJ2-7|TRBD1|-
CASSFGTGLYEQYF
TGTGCCAGCAGCTTTGGGACAGGACTCTACGAGCAGTACTTC
>TRBV29-1|TRBJ1-1|-|few
CSVEEWQGTEAFF
TGCAGCGTTGAAGAGTGGCAGGGGACTGAAGCTTTCTTT
>TRBV29-1|TRBJ2-1|-|-
CSVNNRNEQFF
TGCAGCGTTAATAACAGGAATGAGCAGTTCTTC
>TRBV7-2|TRBJ2-5|-|few
CASSLFPAASGGGETQYF
TGTGCCAGCAGCTTATTCCCCGCGGCTAGCGGAGGGGGAGAGACCCAGTACTTC
>TRBV7-2|TRBJ2-5|-|-
CASSLGMGSGETQYF
TGTGCCAGCAGCTTAGGAATGGGGAGTGGAGAGACCCAGTACTTC
>TRBV5-1|TRBJ2-7|-|-
CASSLSIASAGEQYF
TGCGCCAGCAGCTTAAGTATCGCTAGCGCGGGCGAGCAGTACTTC
>TRBV2|TRBJ1-1|TRBD1|-
CASSVAGGIMNTEAFF
TGTGCCAGCAGTGTGGCAGGGGGCATCATGAACACTGAAGCTTTCTTT
>TRBV10-3|TRBJ2-5|-|-
CAISEFMAAGETQYF
TGTGCCATCAGTGAGTTTATGGCGGCGGGGGAGACCCAGTACTTC
>TRBV7-9|TRBJ1-1|-|-
CASSSRRGGTEAFF
TGTGCCAGCAGCTCCCGTCGCGGGGGTACTGAAGCTTTCTTT
>TRBV2|TRBJ2-2|TRBD1|-
CASSGQGTGELFF
TGTGCCAGCAGTGGACAGGGCACCGGGGAGCTGTTTTTT
>TRBV7-2|TRBJ2-7|-|once
CASSLMYGNYEQYF
TGTGCCAGCAGCTTAATGTACGGGAATTACGAGCAGTACTTC
>TRBV28|TRBJ1-2|TRBD1|-
CASSLATGTGGQGNYGYTF
TGTGCCAGCAGTTTAGCAACCGGGACAGGTGGACAGGGTAACTATGGCTACACCTTC
>TRBV7-2|TRBJ1-1|-|once
CASSWGGDTEAFF
TGTGCCAGCAGTTGGGGGGGAGACACTGAAGCTTTCTTT
>TRBV28|TRBJ2-4|TRBD2|-
CASSPDRGGNIQYF
TGTGCCAGCAGTCCGGACCGCGGGGGAAACATTCAGTACTTC
>TRBV7-7|TRBJ2-5|-|-
CASSPQGKGTQYF
TGTGCCAGCAGCCCGCAGGGAAAAGGGACCCAGTACTTC
>TRBV7-2|TRBJ2-5|-|few
CASSFGQFQETQYF
TGTGCCAGCAGCTTTGGACAGTTCCAAGAGACCCAGTACTTC
>TRBV5-8|TRBJ2-5|TRBD1|-
CASSLGDRAGTQYF
TGTGCCAGCAGCCTCGGGGACAGGGCGGGGACCCAGTACTTC
>TRBV9|TRBJ1-2|TRBD1|-
CASSVGTGSVLDYGYTF
TGTGCCAGCAGCGTAGGGACAGGGTCGGTTCTTGACTATGGCTACACCTTC
>TRBV6-1|TRBJ2-5|-|-
CAIRESSTQYF
TGTGCCATCAGGGAGAGTTCGACCCAGTACTTC
>TRBV5-1|TRBJ2-5|TRBD2|-
CASSSGLAVIQETQYF
TGCGCCAGCAGCTCTGGACTAGCGGTTATCCAAGAGACCCAGTACTTC
>TRBV28|TRBJ1-5|-|-
CATSNQPQHF
TGTGCCACCTCTAATCAGCCCCAGCATTTT
>TRBV28|TRBJ1-2|-|-
CASMWAGVGYTF
TGTGCCAGCATGTGGGCGGGCGTTGGCTACACCTTC
>TRBV5-5|TRBJ2-5|TRBD2|-
CASSLTGTSRRETQYF
TGTGCCAGCAGTTTGACTGGGACTAGCCGTCGAGAGACCCAGTACTTC
>TRBV11-3|TRBJ1-1|-|-
CASSLSNTEAFF
TGTGCCAGCAGCCTTTCGAACACTGAAGCTTTCTTT
>TRBV28|TRBJ2-7|-|few
CASRATPRGRQYF
TGTGCCAGCAGGGCGACTCCCAGGGGACGGCAGTACTTC
>TRBV5-6|TRBJ2-7|TRBD2|few
CASSYIAGSAYEQYF
TGTGCCAGCAGCTATATAGCGGGATCCGCCTACGAGCAGTACTTC
>TRBV29-1|TRBJ1-1|-|few
CSVRVNTEAFF
TGCAGCGTACGGGTGAACACTGAAGCTTTCTTT
>TRBV30|TRBJ2-3|TRBD1|few
CAFRDRGADTQYF
TGTGCCTTCCGGGACAGGGGGGCAGATACGCAGTATTTT
>TRBV7-3|TRBJ2-2|TRBD2|-
CASSLHSLAGGNTGELFF
TGTGCCAGCAGCTTACATTCTCTAGCGGGAGGGAACACCGGGGAGCTGTTTTTT
>TRBV12-5|TRBJ2-3|TRBD2|once
CASGLSAGADTQYF
TGTGCTAGTGGTTTGAGCGCGGGAGCCGATACGCAGTATTTT
>TRBV19|TRBJ1-1|-|few
CASTKRRGNTEAFF
TGTGCCAGTACCAAGAGGAGGGGGAACACTGAAGCTTTCTTT
>TRBV5-1|TRBJ1-2|-|-
CASSFQGGDYGYTF
TGCGCCAGCAGCTTCCAGGGAGGGGACTATGGCTACACCTTC
>TRBV7-9|TRBJ1-2|TRBD1|few
CASSPLGAGQGAIYGYTF
TGTGCCAGCAGCCCTTTAGGAGCGGGACAGGGGGCAATCTATGGCTACACCTTC
>TRBV10-3|TRBJ1-2|TRBD1|few
CATTGQATNYGYTF
TGTGCCACAACAGGACAGGCCACTAACTATGGCTACACCTTC
>TRBV7-9|TRBJ2-2|TRBD2|-
CASSSLGLAGGYTGELFF
TGTGCCAGCAGTTCTTTAGGACTAGCGGGAGGGTACACCGGGGAGCTGTTTTTT
>TRBV7-2|TRBJ1-1|-|few
CASTRVGGASSEAFF
TGTGCCAGCACTAGGGTCGGGGGGGCTAGCTCTGAAGCTTTCTTT
>TRBV19|TRBJ2-1|-|-
CATSRRDEQFF
TGTGCCACCTCCCGGAGGGATGAGCAGTTCTTC
>TRBV27|TRBJ2-5|TRBD2|-
CASSTRTSGETQYF
TGTGCCAGCAGTACCCGGACTAGCGGAGAGACCCAGTACTTC
>TRBV4-3|TRBJ1-2|-|-
CASSQEPVRGTNYGYTF
TGCGCCAGCAGCCAAGAACCCGTCAGGGGAACTAACTATGGCTACACCTTC
>TRBV11-2|TRBJ2-3|TRBD2|few
CASSLAPTSGWDTQYF
TGTGCCAGCAGCTTAGCCCCTACTAGCGGGTGGGATACGCAGTATTTT
>TRBV5-1|TRBJ1-2|-|-
CASSLREGGSYGYTF
TGCGCCAGCAGCTTGAGGGAGGGGGGATCCTATGGCTACACCTTC
>TRBV21-1|TRBJ2-2|-|-
CASIKDTNTGELFF
TGTGCCAGCATCAAGGACACGAACACCGGGGAGCTGTTTTTT
>TRBV4-3|TRBJ2-2|-|-
CASSQERGTGELFF
TGCGCCAGCAGCCAAGAGAGAGGGACCGGGGAGCTGTTTTTT
>TRBV11-2|TRBJ2-1|TRBD2|few
CASSQNTGGYNEQFF
TGTGCCAGCAGCCAAAATACGGGGGGATACAATGAGCAGTTCTTC
>TRBV11-2|TRBJ2-7|-|-
CASSLGGTLYF
TGTGCCAGCAGCTTAGGGGGGACACTTTACTTC
>TRBV7-9|TRBJ2-3|TRBD1|-
CASSFTGGTDTQYF
TGTGCCAGCAGCTTCACAGGGGGCACAGATACGCAGTATTTT
>TRBV2|TRBJ1-2|-|-
CASSVETLYGYTF
TGTGCCAGCAGTGTAGAAACTCTCTATGGCTACACCTTC
>TRBV28|TRBJ1-4|-|few
CASSSSRRRVGSTNEKLFF
TGTGCCAGCAGCTCCTCCCGTAGGAGGGTGGGATCGACTAATGAAAAACTGTTTTTT